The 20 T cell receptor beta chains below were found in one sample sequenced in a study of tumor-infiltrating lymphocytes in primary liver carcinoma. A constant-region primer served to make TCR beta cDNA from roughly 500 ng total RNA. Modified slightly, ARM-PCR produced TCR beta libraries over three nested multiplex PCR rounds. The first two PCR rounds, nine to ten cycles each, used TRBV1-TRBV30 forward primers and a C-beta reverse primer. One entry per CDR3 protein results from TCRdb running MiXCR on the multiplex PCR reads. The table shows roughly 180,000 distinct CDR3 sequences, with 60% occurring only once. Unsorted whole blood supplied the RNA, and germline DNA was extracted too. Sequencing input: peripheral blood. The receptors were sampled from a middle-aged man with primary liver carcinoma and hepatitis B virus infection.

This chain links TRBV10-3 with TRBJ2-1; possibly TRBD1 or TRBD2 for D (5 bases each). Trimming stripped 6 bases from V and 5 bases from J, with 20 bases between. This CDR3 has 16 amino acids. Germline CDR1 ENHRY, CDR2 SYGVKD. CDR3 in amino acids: CAIRVSGGVANNEQFF. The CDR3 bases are TGTGCCATCAGGGTATCTGGGGGTGTGGCAAACAATGAGCAGTTCTTC.

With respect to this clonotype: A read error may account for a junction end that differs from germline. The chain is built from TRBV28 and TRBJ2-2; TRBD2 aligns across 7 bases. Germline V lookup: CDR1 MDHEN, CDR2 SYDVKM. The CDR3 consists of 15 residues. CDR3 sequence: CVSIGASGNTGELFF. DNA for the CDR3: TGTGTCAGCATCGGTGCTAGCGGGAACACCGGGGAGCTGTTTTTT.

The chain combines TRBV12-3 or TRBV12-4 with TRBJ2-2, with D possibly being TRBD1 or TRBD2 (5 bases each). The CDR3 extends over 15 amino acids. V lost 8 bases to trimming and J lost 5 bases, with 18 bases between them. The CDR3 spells CASGTGVLGTGELFF. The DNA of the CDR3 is TGTGCCAGCGGGACCGGGGTCCTCGGGACCGGGGAGCTGTTTTTT.

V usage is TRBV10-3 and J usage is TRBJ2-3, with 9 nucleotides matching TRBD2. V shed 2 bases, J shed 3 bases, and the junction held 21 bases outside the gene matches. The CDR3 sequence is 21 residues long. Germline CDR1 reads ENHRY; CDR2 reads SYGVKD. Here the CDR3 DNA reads TGTGCCATCAGTGAGCCCCAACAGGGGCTCCCCGCGGGAGGGTTAACAGATACGCAGTATTTT. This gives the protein CAISEPQQGLPAGGLTDTQYF.

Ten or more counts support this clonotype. CDR3 protein: CASSSYSYEQYF. CDR3 bases: TGTGCCAGCAGTTCCTATTCCTACGAGCAGTACTTC. This chain uses TRBV12-3 or TRBV12-4 with TRBJ2-7, with unresolved D. The CDR3 is 12 amino acids. Trimming cost V 4 bases and J 1 base, with 5 bases left between them.

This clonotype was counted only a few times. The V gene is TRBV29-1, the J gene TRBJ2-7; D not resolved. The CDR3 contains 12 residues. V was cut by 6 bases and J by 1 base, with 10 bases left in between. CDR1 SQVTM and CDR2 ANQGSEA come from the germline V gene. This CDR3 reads CSVMTLSYEQYF. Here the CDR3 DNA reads TGCAGCGTAATGACACTATCCTACGAGCAGTACTTC.

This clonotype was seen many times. The CDR3 DNA follows: TGTGCCAGCAGCCCTCTGGGGGGTCTATTAAGAGATACGCAGTATTTT. It specifies CASSPLGGLLRDTQYF. This sequence joins TRBV11-2 and TRBJ2-3; D may be TRBD2 (6 bases). Per the germline V gene, CDR1 is SGHAT and CDR2 is FQNNGV. The CDR3 loop spans 16 amino acids. V lost 5 bases and J lost 5, with 20 bases in between.

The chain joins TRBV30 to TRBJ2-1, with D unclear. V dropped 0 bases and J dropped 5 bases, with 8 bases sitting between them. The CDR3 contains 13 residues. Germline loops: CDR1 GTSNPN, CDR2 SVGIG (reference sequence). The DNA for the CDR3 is TGTGCCTGGAGTGTCCCCATGGACAATGAGCAGTTCTTC. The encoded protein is CAWSVPMDNEQFF. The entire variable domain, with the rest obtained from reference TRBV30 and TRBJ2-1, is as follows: SQTIHQWPATLVQPVGSPLSLECTVEGTSNPNLYWYRQAAGRGLQLLFYSVGIGQISSEVPQNLSASRPQDRQFILSSKKLLLSDSGFYLCAWSVPMDNEQFFGPGTRLTVL.

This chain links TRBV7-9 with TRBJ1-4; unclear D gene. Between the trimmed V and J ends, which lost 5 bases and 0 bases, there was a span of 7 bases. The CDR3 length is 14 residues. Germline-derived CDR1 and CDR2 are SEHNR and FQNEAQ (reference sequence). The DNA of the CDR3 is TGTGCCAGCAGCCCAGGAGCAACTAATGAAAAACTGTTTTTT. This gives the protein CASSPGATNEKLFF.

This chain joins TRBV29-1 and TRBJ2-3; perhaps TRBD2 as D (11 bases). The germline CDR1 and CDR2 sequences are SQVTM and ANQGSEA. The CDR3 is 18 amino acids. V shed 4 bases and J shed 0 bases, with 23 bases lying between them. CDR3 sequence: CSVGGQGTSGKSTDTQYF. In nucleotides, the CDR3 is TGCAGCGTTGGGGGACAGGGGACTAGCGGAAAGAGCACAGATACGCAGTATTTT.

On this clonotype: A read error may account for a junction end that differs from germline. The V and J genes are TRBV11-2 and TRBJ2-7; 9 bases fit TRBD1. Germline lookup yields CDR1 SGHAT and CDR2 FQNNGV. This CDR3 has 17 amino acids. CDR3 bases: TGTACCAGCAGCATGATTCTGGGACAGGGCCGTACCTACGAGCAGTACTTC. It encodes CTSSMILGQGRTYEQYF.

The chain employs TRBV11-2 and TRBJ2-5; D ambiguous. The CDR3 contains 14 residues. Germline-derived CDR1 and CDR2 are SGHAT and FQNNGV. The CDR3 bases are TGTGGTAGCAGCTTAGTGGGATCGCAAGAGACCCAGTACTTC. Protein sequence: CGSSLVGSQETQYF. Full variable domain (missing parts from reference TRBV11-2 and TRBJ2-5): EAGVAQSPRYKIIEKRQSVAFWCNPISGHATLYWYQQILGQGPKLLIQFQNNGVVDDSQLPKDRFSAERLKGVDSTLKIQPAKLEDSAVYLCGSSLVGSQETQYFGPGTRLLVL.

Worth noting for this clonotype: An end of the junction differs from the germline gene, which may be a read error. The DNA for the CDR3 is TGCGCCCGCAGCTTGGAAGGACTTCGGCCCCAGCATTTT. Translating gives CARSLEGLRPQHF. The chain couples TRBV5-1 to TRBJ1-5; D not certain. Germline V gives CDR1 SGHRS, CDR2 YFSETQ. This CDR3 has 13 amino acids.

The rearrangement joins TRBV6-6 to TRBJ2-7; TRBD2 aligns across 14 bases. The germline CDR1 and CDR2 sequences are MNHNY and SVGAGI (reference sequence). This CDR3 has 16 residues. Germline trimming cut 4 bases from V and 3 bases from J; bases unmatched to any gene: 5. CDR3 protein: CASSFLTSGRDYEQYF. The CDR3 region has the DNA TGTGCCAGCAGTTTCCTGACTAGCGGGAGGGACTACGAGCAGTACTTC.

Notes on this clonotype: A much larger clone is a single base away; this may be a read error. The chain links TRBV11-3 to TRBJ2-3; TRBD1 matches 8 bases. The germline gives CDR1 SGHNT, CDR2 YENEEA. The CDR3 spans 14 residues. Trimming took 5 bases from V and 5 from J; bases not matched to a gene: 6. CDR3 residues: CASSPGTGIDTQYF. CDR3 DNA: TGTGCCAGCAGCCCCGGGACAGGCATAGATACGCAGTATTTT.

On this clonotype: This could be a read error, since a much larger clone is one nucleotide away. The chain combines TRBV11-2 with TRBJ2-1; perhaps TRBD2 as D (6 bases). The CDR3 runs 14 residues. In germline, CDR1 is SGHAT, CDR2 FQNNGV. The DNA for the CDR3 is TGTGCCAGCAGATGGACGGGAGCCTACAGTGAGCAGTTCTTC. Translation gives CASRWTGAYSEQFF.

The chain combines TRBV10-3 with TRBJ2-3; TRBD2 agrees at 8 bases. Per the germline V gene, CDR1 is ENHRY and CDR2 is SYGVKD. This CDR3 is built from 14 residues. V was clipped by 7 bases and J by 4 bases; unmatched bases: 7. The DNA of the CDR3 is TGTGCCATCAATCCGGGAGGGCGGTCAGATACGCAGTATTTT. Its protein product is CAINPGGRSDTQYF.

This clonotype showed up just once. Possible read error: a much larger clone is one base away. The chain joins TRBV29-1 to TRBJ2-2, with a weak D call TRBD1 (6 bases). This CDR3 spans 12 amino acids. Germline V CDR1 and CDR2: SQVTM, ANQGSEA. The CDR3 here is CRPTGLTGEMFF. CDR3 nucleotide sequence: TGCAGGCCTACAGGGTTGACCGGGGAGATGTTTTTT.

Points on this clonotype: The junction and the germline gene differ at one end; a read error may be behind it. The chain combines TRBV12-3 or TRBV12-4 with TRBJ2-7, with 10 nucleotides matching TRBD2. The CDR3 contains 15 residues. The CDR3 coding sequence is TGTGCTAGCAGTATAGCGGGAGGCCTTTCCTACGAGCAGTACTTC. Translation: CASSIAGGLSYEQYF.

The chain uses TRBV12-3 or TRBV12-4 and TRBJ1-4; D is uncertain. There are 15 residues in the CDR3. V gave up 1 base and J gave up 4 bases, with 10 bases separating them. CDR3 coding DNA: TGTGCCAGCAGTTTAGGGTCTGCTGGTAATGAAAAACTGTTTTTT. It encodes CASSLGSAGNEKLFF.